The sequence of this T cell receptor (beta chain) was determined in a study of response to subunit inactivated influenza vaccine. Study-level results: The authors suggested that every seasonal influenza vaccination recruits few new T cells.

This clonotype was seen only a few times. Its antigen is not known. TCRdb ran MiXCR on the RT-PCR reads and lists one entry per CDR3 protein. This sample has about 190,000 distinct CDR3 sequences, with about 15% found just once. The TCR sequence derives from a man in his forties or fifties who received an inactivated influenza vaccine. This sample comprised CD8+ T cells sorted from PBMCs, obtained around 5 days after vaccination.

The CDR3 is CASSLSTGGLGEQYF. Written as DNA, the CDR3 is TGTGCCAGCAGTTTATCGACTGGAGGGTTGGGGGAGCAGTACTTC. The rearrangement uses TRBV27 and TRBJ2-7; possible D gene TRBD2, 6 bases. The germline V gene encodes CDR1 MNHEY and CDR2 SMNVEV (reference sequence). This CDR3 spans 15 amino acids. The V end was cut by 0 bases, the J end by 7 bases, with 16 bases between.